The 3 T cell receptor beta chains in this list originate from one sample, sequenced in a study of T cell changes during pregnancy in multiple sclerosis. The method was immunoSEQ multiplex PCR; TCRdb's version includes in-frame clones alone and lacks a portion of them. The table has 50,000 to 60,000 clones, approximately 90% seen once. The starting material was CD4+ T cells from peripheral blood mononuclear cells, obtained in the first trimester of pregnancy. These receptors were taken from a female donor with multiple sclerosis, enrolled in a pregnancy study.

The chain joins TRBV28 to TRBJ1-1; no firm D call. The V end lost 11 bases, the J end lost 2 bases, and 12 bases lay between the germline ends. CDR1 is MDHEN, CDR2 SYDVKM, per germline. This CDR3 is built from 12 residues. The DNA of the CDR3 is TGTGCCTCGCAAGTGGGCAACACTGAAGCTTTCTTT. It translates to CASQVGNTEAFF.

CDR3 bases: TGTGCCAGCAGCTTGGTTTCGGGGGTCTATGGCTACACCTTC. It codes for CASSLVSGVYGYTF. The chain has TRBV5-6 and TRBJ1-2; perhaps TRBD1 as D (5 bases). Germline V gene lookup returns CDR1 SGHDT and CDR2 YYEEEE. The CDR3 is made up of 14 amino acids. V was trimmed by 0 bases and J by 4 bases, leaving 10 bases between them. Drawing the rest from reference TRBV5-6 and TRBJ1-2, the complete variable domain is DAGVTQSPTHLIKTRGQQVTLRCSPKSGHDTVSWYQQALGQGPQFIFQYYEEEERQRGNFPDRFSGHQFPNYSSELNVNALLLGDSALYLCASSLVSGVYGYTFGSGTRLTVV.

This chain connects TRBV10-3 to TRBJ2-1; 12 positions match TRBD2. The V and J ends lost 11 bases and 7 bases, in that order; junction bases with no gene match: 9. Germline loops: CDR1 ENHRY, CDR2 SYGVKD. The length of the CDR3 is 14 residues. The CDR3 bases are TGTGCCGGGTCCGGACTAGCGGGAAGAAATGAGCAGTTCTTC. It is translated as CAGSGLAGRNEQFF.